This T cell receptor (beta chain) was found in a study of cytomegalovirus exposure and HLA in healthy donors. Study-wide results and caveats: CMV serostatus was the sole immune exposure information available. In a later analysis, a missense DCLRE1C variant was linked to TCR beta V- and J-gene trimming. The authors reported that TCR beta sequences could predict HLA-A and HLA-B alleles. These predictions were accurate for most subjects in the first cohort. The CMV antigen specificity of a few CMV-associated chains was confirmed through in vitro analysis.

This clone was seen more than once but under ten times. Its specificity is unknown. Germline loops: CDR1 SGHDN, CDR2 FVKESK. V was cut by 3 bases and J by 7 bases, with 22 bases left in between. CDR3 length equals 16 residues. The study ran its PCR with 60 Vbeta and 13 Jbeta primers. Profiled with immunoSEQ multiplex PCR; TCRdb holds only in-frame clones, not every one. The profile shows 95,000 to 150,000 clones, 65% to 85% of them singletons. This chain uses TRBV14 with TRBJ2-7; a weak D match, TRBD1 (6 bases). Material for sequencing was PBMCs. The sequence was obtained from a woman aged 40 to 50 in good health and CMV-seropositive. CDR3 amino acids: CASSHHLTTGHPEQYF. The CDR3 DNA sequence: TGTGCCAGCAGCCATCATTTGACGACGGGACATCCAGAGCAGTACTTC. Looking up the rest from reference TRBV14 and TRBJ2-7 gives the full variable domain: EAGVTQFPSHSVIEKGQTVTLRCDPISGHDNLYWYRRVMGKEIKFLLHFVKESKQDESGMPNNRFLAERTGGTYSTLKVQPAELEDSGVYFCASSHHLTTGHPEQYFGPGTRLTVT.